A few counts support the clone carrying this TCR beta chain. Its antigen is as yet unknown. This CDR3 contains 17 residues. V gave up 5 bases and J gave up 8 bases, with 25 bases separating them. Germline V gives CDR1 DFQATT, CDR2 SNEGSKA (reference sequence). Amplification yielded TCR beta CDR3 regions, with RNA transcripts as the source. In the first-round RT-PCR of the TCR CDR3, the HTBI primer set was used. TCRdb independently ran MiXCR on the multiplex PCR reads; one entry per CDR3 protein. This sample yields 400,000 or so distinct CDR3 sequences, of which approximately 14% are seen a single time; about 19% belongs to the top ten. This record comes from a study of T cells in Graves' hyperthyroidism and ophthalmopathy. Patients with ophthalmopathy all had a Clinical Activity Score of at least 3, a NOSPECS grade of at least 4 and duration under 3 months. Exclusion of a patient resulted from uncontrolled infection, other autoimmune disease, pregnancy or lactation. Under 12 ml fresh peripheral blood yielded the PBMCs.

Findings and limits, study-wide: Expanded thyroid clonotypes (above 0.001) were mostly also found in blood.

The rearrangement links TRBV20-1 to TRBJ1-6; D is uncertain. The specimen was blood. The clonotype originates from a woman between 25 and 40 years old with Graves' ophthalmopathy. The CDR3 nucleotides are TGCAGTGCTGGCGTGGCGGGGATAAAACCGAAATATTCACCCCTCCACTTT. Translated: CSAGVAGIKPKYSPLHF.